This TCR beta chain was identified during a study of blood T cells in healthy people across ages. Alongside a J-beta primer mix, a sample-barcoded 5' primer served in a second PCR lasting 7 to 11 cycles. TCRdb analysed the 5' RACE reads with MiXCR anew, one entry per CDR3 protein. The sample includes roughly 800,000 distinct CDR3 sequences, roughly 50% seen only once; the top ten take 20% to 25%. The receptor was derived from a man aged 25-45 years in good health. Sequencing used blood.

The CDR3 nucleotides read TGCAGTGCGCCTTTGGACAGGGATTTATCAGATACGCAGTATTTT. Its translation: CSAPLDRDLSDTQYF. J is TRBJ2-3 and V is TRBV20-1; the match to TRBD1 covers 8 bases. The CDR3 consists of 15 residues. The V gene's germline CDR1 is DFQATT and CDR2 SNEGSKA (reference sequence). V lost 6 bases and J lost 4; bases outside the gene matches: 12.